The 14 T cell receptor beta chains below all came from one sample that was sequenced in a study of blood T cell repertoires in COVID-19. Produced via immunoSEQ multiplex PCR; TCRdb's table is partial and in-frame only. Of some 48,000 clones in the sample, about 83% were seen once. The source material was peripheral blood. Receptor source: a human donor in a cohort sampled during active COVID-19.

The chain is built from TRBV5-4 and TRBJ2-1, with TRBD1 matching 9 bases. With 4 bases clipped from V and 6 bases from J, the junction kept 8 bases outside the gene matches. This CDR3 has 15 residues. CDR1 is SGHNT, CDR2 YYREEE, per germline (reference sequence). The CDR3 DNA follows: TGTGCCAGCAGCACAAGCCCGGGACAGGGCAATGAGCAGTTCTTC. It translates to CASSTSPGQGNEQFF.

The chain employs TRBV6-5 and TRBJ2-7; 10 bases map to TRBD2. J gave up 6 bases and V 6 bases, and 5 bases lay outside the gene matches. This CDR3 has 13 amino acids. In germline, CDR1 is MNHEY, CDR2 SVGAGI. The CDR3 region is CASRTSGLGEQYF. Written as DNA, the CDR3 is TGTGCCAGCAGGACTAGCGGGTTGGGCGAGCAGTACTTC.

This chain connects TRBV5-4 to TRBJ2-3; D is possibly TRBD2 (6 bases). Trimming removed 4 bases from V and 0 bases from J, with 18 bases in between. The length of the CDR3 is 17 residues. CDR1 is SGHNT, CDR2 YYREEE, per germline (reference sequence). The CDR3: CASSPSSGFPSTDTQYF. The CDR3 region has the DNA TGTGCCAGCAGCCCAAGTAGCGGCTTTCCTAGCACAGATACGCAGTATTTT.

The chain employs TRBV2 and TRBJ2-1; 7 bases match TRBD2. Trimming took 6 bases from V and 4 from J; bases not matched to a gene: 9. Per the germline V gene, CDR1 is SNHLY and CDR2 is FYNNEI. The CDR3 consists of 15 residues. Here the CDR3 DNA reads TGTGCCAGCAGCCTTATGGCGGGAGCTTACAATGAGCAGTTCTTC. Its translation: CASSLMAGAYNEQFF.

The chain couples TRBV2 to TRBJ2-3, with D possibly matching TRBD1 (7 bases). This CDR3 contains 15 residues. The germline V gene has CDR1 SNHLY and CDR2 FYNNEI. V gave up 3 bases and J gave up 6 bases, with 16 bases separating them. The CDR3 here is CASSDPYRGGDTQYF. DNA of the CDR3: TGTGCCAGCAGTGACCCCTACAGGGGAGGTGATACGCAGTATTTT.

The J gene is TRBJ1-5, the V gene TRBV19; TRBD1 is a possible D gene (6 bases). V was trimmed by 3 bases and J by 3 bases, leaving 12 bases between them. The germline V gene has CDR1 LNHDA and CDR2 SQIVND (reference sequence). The CDR3 consists of 15 residues. CDR3 residues: CASSISQGNNQPQHF. CDR3 sequence (DNA): TGTGCCAGTAGTATTTCACAGGGTAACAATCAGCCCCAGCATTTT.

The chain joins TRBV5-1 to TRBJ2-3, with TRBD2 identical over 10 bases. The V gene's germline CDR1 is SGHRS and CDR2 YFSETQ. The length of the CDR3 is 16 residues. V was clipped by 0 bases and J by 4 bases; unmatched bases: 5. CDR3 in amino acids: CASSLGASGRADTQYF. The DNA of the CDR3 is TGCGCCAGCAGCTTGGGTGCTAGCGGGAGAGCAGATACGCAGTATTTT.

The chain recombines TRBV7-2 with TRBJ1-2; possible D gene TRBD1, 5 bases. CDR1 and CDR2 (germline): SGHTA, FQGNSA. The V and J ends lost 5 bases and 4 bases respectively, with 20 bases between them. The CDR3 runs to 16 residues. CDR3: CASSITLAGPIYGYTF. The CDR3 DNA follows: TGTGCCAGCAGCATTACTCTGGCAGGGCCCATCTATGGCTACACCTTC.

The chain employs TRBV20-1 and TRBJ2-1, with a weak D call TRBD1 (7 bases). Germline V lookup: CDR1 DFQATT, CDR2 SNEGSKA (reference sequence). The CDR3 is made up of 11 amino acids. Trimming stripped 5 bases from V and 10 bases from J, with 12 bases between. CDR3 amino acids: CSADRAGEQFF. CDR3 sequence (DNA): TGCAGTGCTGACAGGGCGGGGGAGCAGTTCTTC.

The chain is built from TRBV4-1 and TRBJ1-4; 9 bases align to TRBD1. This CDR3 contains 15 residues. Trimming cost V 1 base and J 6 bases; bases outside gene matches: 3. Germline CDR1 and CDR2: MGHRA and YSYEKL. CDR3 DNA sequence: TGCGCCAGCAGCCAAGTGGACAGGGGTGATGAAAAACTGTTTTTT. This gives the protein CASSQVDRGDEKLFF.

There are a few counts of this clone. CDR3 protein: CASSQKSGQGPYEQYF. The CDR3, as DNA: TGTGCCAGCAGCCAAAAGTCGGGACAGGGTCCCTACGAGCAGTACTTC. The chain employs TRBV4-2 and TRBJ2-7; 9 bases align to TRBD1. The CDR3 runs 16 residues. Germline trimming cut 2 bases from V and 2 bases from J; bases unmatched to any gene: 7. CDR1 is LGHNA and CDR2 is YNFKEQ in the germline V gene.

The CDR3: CASSPPSGKGEAFF. In nucleotides, the CDR3 is TGTGCCAGCTCACCACCATCAGGGAAAGGTGAAGCTTTCTTT. The V gene is TRBV18, the J gene TRBJ1-1, with D possibly matching TRBD1 (5 bases). CDR1 and CDR2 from the germline V gene are KGHSH and LQKENI. The CDR3 totals 14 residues. The V end was cut by 0 bases, the J end by 7 bases, with 12 bases between.

The chain joins TRBV6-5 to TRBJ1-2; TRBD1 is a possible D gene (6 bases). V was clipped by 6 bases and J by 7 bases, with 18 bases between them. This CDR3 is built from 14 residues. The germline V gene has CDR1 MNHEY and CDR2 SVGAGI. This CDR3 reads CASRPGHPLSGYTF. The CDR3 coding sequence is TGTGCCAGCAGACCGGGACACCCCTTGAGTGGCTACACCTTC.

This sequence joins TRBV11-3 and TRBJ2-3; perhaps TRBD2 as D (5 bases). V shed 2 bases and J shed 5 bases, with 8 bases lying between them. Germline V gives CDR1 SGHNT, CDR2 YENEEA. This CDR3 spans 13 amino acids. The CDR3 DNA is TGTGCCAGCAGCTTACCGGGGAGAGATACGCAGTATTTT. Its protein product is CASSLPGRDTQYF.